Listed here are 3 T cell receptor beta chains from one sample, sequenced in a study of blood T cell repertoires in COVID-19. Clones were sequenced by immunoSEQ multiplex PCR, and TCRdb holds only the in-frame ones, with some missing. The data show hundreds of thousands of clones, around nine tenths seen once. Sequenced sample: peripheral blood. Receptors were obtained from a woman aged 60 to 75 with COVID-19, enrolled during active disease.

This chain uses TRBV5-4 with TRBJ2-1; the match to TRBD2 covers 7 bases. The CDR3 sequence is 13 residues long. CDR1 and CDR2 from the germline V gene are SGHNT and YYREEE (reference sequence). The V and J ends lost 5 bases and 5 bases, in that order; junction bases with no gene match: 4. CDR3: CASRPLADNEQFF. The CDR3 DNA reads TGTGCCAGCAGACCGCTAGCGGACAATGAGCAGTTCTTC.

The rearrangement joins TRBV6-5 to TRBJ2-4; 7 bases match TRBD1. The CDR3 consists of 15 residues. V shed 0 bases, J shed 7 bases, and the junction held 6 bases outside the gene matches. Germline loops: CDR1 MNHEY, CDR2 SVGAGI. The DNA for the CDR3 is TGTGCCAGCAGTTACTCGGTACAGGGGATGAACATTCAGTACTTC. Protein: CASSYSVQGMNIQYF.

This clone was observed once. This chain links TRBV3-1 (or the pseudogene TRBV3-2) with TRBJ1-2, with D possibly TRBD1 on 5 matching bases. Germline V gene lookup returns CDR1 LGHDT and CDR2 YNNKEL (reference sequence). With 4 bases removed from V and 7 bases from J, the gap between germline ends came to 13 bases. This CDR3 contains 13 residues. The CDR3 spells CASSLPGGGGYTF. CDR3 nucleotide sequence: TGTGCCAGCAGCCTCCCGGGGGGGGGTGGCTACACCTTC.